These 27 T cell receptor beta chains were all obtained from the same sample, sequenced in a study of beta chain features in type 1 diabetes. These TCRs are of unknown antigen specificity. General study points: The study found moderately but significantly shorter TCRB CDR3s in all four CD4+ subsets of Type 1 diabetes patients.

Sequenced material consisted of expressed TCRB transcripts (all of the isolated RNA was reverse transcribed). This table comes from immunoSEQ multiplex PCR, and its TCRdb copy is limited to in-frame clones, with some not included. In the table there are 500,000 to 800,000 clones, roughly 12% of which are singletons. Material: naive CD4+ T cells from blood. The receptors derive from a man aged 30-40 years with type 1 diabetes.

At least ten counts were recorded for this clone. In the same sample, other DNA sequences code for this CDR3. The V call is TRBV9, the J call TRBJ1-2; D call uncertain. The ends were cut back, 0 bases at V and 2 bases at J, with 8 bases in the middle. CDR1 and CDR2 from the germline V gene are SGDLS and YYNGEE. The length of the CDR3 is 14 residues. The CDR3, as DNA: TGTGCCAGCAGCGTAGGTTCGGGGAACTATGGCTACACCTTC. Translating gives CASSVGSGNYGYTF.

The chain links TRBV7-9 to TRBJ2-3, with 8 bases identical to TRBD2. CDR1 is SEHNR and CDR2 is FQNEAQ in the germline V gene (reference sequence). J gave up 7 bases and V 0 bases, and 3 bases lay outside the gene matches. CDR3 length equals 14 residues. The CDR3 loop is CASSLALAGHTQYF. CDR3 DNA: TGTGCCAGCAGCTTAGCGTTAGCGGGGCATACGCAGTATTTT. Full variable domain (missing parts from reference TRBV7-9 and TRBJ2-3): DTGVSQNPRHKITKRGQNVTFRCDPISEHNRLYWYRQTLGQGPEFLTYFQNEAQLEKSRLLSDRFSAERPKGSFSTLEIQRTEQGDSAMYLCASSLALAGHTQYFGPGTRLTVL.

The chain joins TRBV9 to TRBJ1-1; D is uncertain. Germline loops: CDR1 SGDLS, CDR2 YYNGEE. V was cut by 4 bases and J by 0 bases, with 7 bases left in between. This CDR3 is 13 amino acids long. CDR3 residues: CASSPSLNTEAFF. The DNA of the CDR3 is TGTGCCAGCAGCCCTTCACTGAACACTGAAGCTTTCTTT.

This clone was found a few times. The chain couples TRBV11-2 to TRBJ2-3; the D is unclear. Trimming left V 5 bases short and J 1 base short, with 13 bases between. The CDR3 is 15 amino acids. Looked up from germline, CDR1 is SGHAT and CDR2 is FQNNGV. CDR3 loop: CASSRRQSGTDTQYF. The CDR3 DNA reads as TGTGCCAGCAGCCGAAGGCAGAGCGGCACAGATACGCAGTATTTT.

V and J are TRBV10-2 and TRBJ2-3; D unresolved. This CDR3 has 12 residues. Germline lookup yields CDR1 WSHSY and CDR2 SAAADI. The V end lost 3 bases, the J end lost 11 bases, and 12 bases lay between the germline ends. The CDR3 DNA is TGCGCCAGCAGTGACCCTAGTTCTGGGCAGTATTTT. It encodes CASSDPSSGQYF.

This clone was detected only a few times. Other DNA sequences of this sample code for an identical CDR3. J is TRBJ2-7 and V is TRBV7-9; D is perhaps TRBD1 (5 bases). V was shortened by 1 base and J by 1 base, with 11 bases between the two germline ends. CDR1 and CDR2 (germline): SEHNR, FQNEAQ (reference sequence). This CDR3 comprises 15 residues. For the CDR3, the DNA is TGTGCCAGCAGCTTAGGCCAGGGATTGTCCTACGAGCAGTACTTC. This sequence encodes CASSLGQGLSYEQYF.

This clone was seen a few times. The chain is built from TRBV4-3 and TRBJ2-7; 7 nucleotides agree with TRBD1. The CDR3 extends over 14 amino acids. The ends lost 2 bases at V and 5 bases at J; junction bases unmatched: 6. Germline V gives CDR1 LGHNA, CDR2 YSLEER. The CDR3 reads CASSQTDRVHEQYF. The DNA of the CDR3 is TGCGCCAGCAGCCAAACTGACAGGGTCCACGAGCAGTACTTC.

As DNA, the CDR3 is TGTGCCAGCAGCCACGGGGGGGAGCAGTACTTC. Protein sequence: CASSHGGEQYF. The chain has TRBV7-2 and TRBJ2-7; TRBD2 matches 7 bases. CDR1 is SGHTA, CDR2 FQGNSA, per germline. CDR3 length equals 11 residues. The ends lost 5 bases at V and 7 bases at J; junction bases unmatched: 2.

This clone was seen only a few times. This rearrangement joins TRBV27 to TRBJ2-7; 7 bases match TRBD2. Trimming cost V 2 bases and J 3 bases; bases outside gene matches: 4. The CDR3 runs 14 residues. In germline, CDR1 is MNHEY, CDR2 SMNVEV (reference sequence). The CDR3 sequence: CASSLAWTSYEQYF. The CDR3 nucleotides are TGTGCCAGCAGTTTAGCGTGGACTAGCTACGAGCAGTACTTC.

This clone showed up just a few times. This rearrangement joins TRBV29-1 to TRBJ2-3; 7 positions match TRBD1. Germline assignment: CDR1 SQVTM and CDR2 ANQGSEA. Trimming took 7 bases from V and 4 from J; bases not matched to a gene: 11. There are 14 residues in the CDR3. CDR3 DNA sequence: TGCAGCGCCGACAAACAGGGGTGGGCAGATACGCAGTATTTT. Amino acid sequence: CSADKQGWADTQYF.

This clone was seen more than once but under ten times. J is TRBJ1-2 and V is TRBV7-9; D is possibly TRBD1 (5 bases). Germline CDR1 SEHNR, CDR2 FQNEAQ (reference sequence). The V and J ends lost 2 bases and 4 bases respectively, with 14 bases between them. This CDR3 is 15 amino acids long. The CDR3 region is CASSLSPDGAYGYTF. In nucleotides, the CDR3 is TGTGCCAGCAGCTTATCTCCGGACGGGGCCTATGGCTACACCTTC.

This clone was found a few times. CDR3 sequence reads: CSVRTYEQYF. The CDR3 DNA reads as TGCAGCGTCCGAACATACGAGCAGTACTTC. The V call is TRBV29-1, the J call TRBJ2-7; D is ambiguous. CDR1 and CDR2 (germline): SQVTM, ANQGSEA. The CDR3 contains 10 residues. V was shortened by 6 bases and J by 4 bases, with 7 bases between the two germline ends.

The J gene is TRBJ1-2, the V gene TRBV11-2; 11 positions match TRBD1. J was trimmed by 0 bases and V by 1 base; bases with no gene match: 7. This CDR3 is built from 18 residues. The germline CDR1 and CDR2 sequences are SGHAT and FQNNGV. The CDR3 DNA is TGTGCCAGCAGCTTAGCTCCCGGGACAGGGGGAGCTAACTATGGCTACACCTTC. It specifies CASSLAPGTGGANYGYTF. Filled out from reference TRBV11-2 and TRBJ1-2, the complete variable domain reads EAGVAQSPRYKIIEKRQSVAFWCNPISGHATLYWYQQILGQGPKLLIQFQNNGVVDDSQLPKDRFSAERLKGVDSTLKIQPAKLEDSAVYLCASSLAPGTGGANYGYTFGSGTRLTVV.

There are a few counts of this clone. The V and J genes are TRBV6-5 and TRBJ2-5; weak D call: TRBD2 (5 bases). CDR1 MNHEY and CDR2 SVGAGI come from the germline V gene. The CDR3 contains 15 residues. Trimming shortened V by 2 bases and J by 3 bases, and 13 bases separated the two germline ends. The CDR3 spells CASSYKRRPKETQYF. In DNA form, the CDR3 reads TGTGCCAGCAGTTACAAGCGGAGGCCTAAAGAGACCCAGTACTTC.

The V gene is TRBV29-1, the J gene TRBJ2-1; D is unclear. This CDR3 has 13 residues. Germline CDR1 and CDR2: SQVTM and ANQGSEA. The germline V and J ends were trimmed by 4 bases and 0 bases, with 7 bases remaining between them. CDR3 sequence: CSVGMSSYNEQFF. As DNA, the CDR3 is TGCAGCGTTGGGATGAGCTCCTACAATGAGCAGTTCTTC.

The chain has TRBV2 and TRBJ2-2, with D possibly TRBD1 on 5 matching bases. The germline V gene has CDR1 SNHLY and CDR2 FYNNEI. CDR3 size: 14 residues. V was shortened by 7 bases and J by 1 base, with 10 bases between the two germline ends. The CDR3 DNA is TGTGCCAGCATGAAAGGACAGAACACCGGGGAGCTGTTTTTT. Amino acids: CASMKGQNTGELFF.

The table lists this clone with a few counts. V usage is TRBV4-3 and J usage is TRBJ1-4, with unresolved D. Germline-derived CDR1 and CDR2 are LGHNA and YSLEER. The CDR3 runs 14 residues. V shed 1 base and J shed 8 bases, with 11 bases lying between them. The CDR3 sequence: CASSQAVLPEKLFF. The DNA for the CDR3 is TGCGCCAGCAGCCAAGCAGTCTTACCGGAAAAACTGTTTTTT.

The genes are TRBV30 and TRBJ1-6; D is unclear. The CDR3 sequence is 16 residues long. With 1 base removed from V and 10 bases from J, the gap between germline ends came to 20 bases. Germline V CDR1 and CDR2: GTSNPN, SVGIG (reference sequence). CDR3 nucleotides: TGTGCCTGGAGTGGACCCACCTCAGCGGCCGGGTCACCCCTCCACTTT. Its protein is CAWSGPTSAAGSPLHF.

This clone was detected only a few times. The chain joins TRBV9 to TRBJ2-1; 9 bases are a match to TRBD2. Trimming removed 3 bases from V and 8 bases from J; junction bases left unmatched: 6. The CDR3 spans 14 residues. CDR1 and CDR2 (germline): SGDLS, YYNGEE. CDR3 nucleotides: TGTGCCAGCAGCGAAGCGGGGGGAATAGATGAGCAGTTCTTC. Its protein is CASSEAGGIDEQFF.

This chain links TRBV25-1 with TRBJ1-3; D is possibly TRBD1 (5 bases). Germline CDR1 is MGHDK and CDR2 is SYGVNS. V lost 2 bases, J lost 8 bases, and 10 bases lay in between. The CDR3 runs 13 residues. The CDR3 DNA sequence: TGTGCCAGCAGTGAAGCAGGGTTGGACACCATATATTTT. Its translation: CASSEAGLDTIYF.

The rearrangement links TRBV9 to TRBJ1-6, with TRBD1 identical over 9 bases. Germline trimming cut 0 bases from V and 4 bases from J; bases unmatched to any gene: 5. CDR1 and CDR2 from the germline V gene are SGDLS and YYNGEE. This CDR3 is 17 amino acids long. The CDR3 nucleotides read TGTGCCAGCAGCGTAGACAGGGGGCTACGATATAATTCACCCCTCCACTTT. Protein product: CASSVDRGLRYNSPLHF.

The chain employs TRBV23-1 and TRBJ2-5; D is undetermined. TRBV23-1 is recorded as an ORF, its role being uncertain. V was cut by 6 bases and J by 1 base, with 12 bases left in between. CDR3 length: 14 residues. Here the CDR3 DNA reads TGCGCCAGCAGACCAACAAGAATCCAAGAGACCCAGTACTTC. It yields the protein CASRPTRIQETQYF.

The table lists this clone with a few counts. The V gene is TRBV5-6, the J gene TRBJ1-2; D perhaps matches TRBD1 (6 bases). CDR1 is SGHDT, CDR2 YYEEEE, per germline. The CDR3 length is 14 residues. The ends were cut back, 4 bases at V and 4 bases at J, with 14 bases in the middle. The chain's CDR3 is CASSKGQRIYGYTF. The CDR3, as DNA: TGTGCCAGCAGCAAAGGACAGAGAATCTATGGCTACACCTTC.

This clone has only a few counts. V is TRBV14 and J is TRBJ1-2, with D possibly TRBD1 on 6 matching bases. The CDR3 runs to 14 residues. Germline CDR1 SGHDN, CDR2 FVKESK. Deletions cut 1 base from V and 7 bases from J, with 13 bases between. The CDR3, as DNA: TGTGCCAGCAGCCAAGGTTGGGGGGCTGGTGGCTACACCTTC. Amino acids: CASSQGWGAGGYTF.

A few counts support this clone. The rearrangement links TRBV28 to TRBJ2-2, with D uncertain. Germline assignment: CDR1 MDHEN and CDR2 SYDVKM. Trimming removed 4 bases from V and 4 bases from J, with 7 bases in between. The CDR3 has 13 residues. This CDR3 reads CASSSIATGELFF. The CDR3 coding sequence is TGTGCCAGCAGTTCGATAGCCACCGGGGAGCTGTTTTTT.

The chain is built from TRBV30 and TRBJ2-3; D is ambiguous. Germline V gene lookup returns CDR1 GTSNPN and CDR2 SVGIG (reference sequence). V was clipped by 2 bases and J by 4 bases, with 7 bases between them. The CDR3 is made up of 12 amino acids. This CDR3 is CAWSNRADTQYF. The CDR3 DNA is TGTGCCTGGAGTAATCGGGCAGATACGCAGTATTTT.

The CDR3 DNA follows: TGTGCCAGCAGTTACCCAAAGGGCAGGGGGAACTACGAGCAGTACTTC. Protein product: CASSYPKGRGNYEQYF. The chain links TRBV6-5 to TRBJ2-7; 7 bases are shared with TRBD1. The CDR3 is 16 amino acids. CDR1 MNHEY and CDR2 SVGAGI come from the germline V gene. The V gene end was trimmed by 2 bases and the J gene end by 3 bases; junction bases not matched to a gene: 10.